Listed here is a single T cell receptor (beta chain). The antigen remains unidentified. 13 Jbeta primers and 60 Vbeta primers were used for the PCR. This table comes from immunoSEQ multiplex PCR, and its TCRdb copy is limited to in-frame clones, with some not included. The table has some 170,000 clones, about two thirds seen once. The data originate from a study of cytomegalovirus exposure and HLA in healthy donors. Across the study: Prior work identified some 120 million unique TCR beta sequences in some 180 million T cells.

CDR3 length equals 13 residues. Deletions cut 5 bases from V and 3 bases from J, with 10 bases between. The germline gives CDR1 MGHDK, CDR2 SYGVNS. Regarding the study as a whole: One cluster of highly shared sequence variants probably arose as a sequencing artifact.

The sample comprised PBMCs. The chain is built from TRBV25-1 and TRBJ1-1; D unclear. The sequence came from a woman aged 25 to 39 in good health and CMV-seronegative. CDR3 sequence: CASSLGTYTEAFF. The CDR3 DNA reads TGTGCCAGCAGTTTGGGCACCTACACTGAAGCTTTCTTT.